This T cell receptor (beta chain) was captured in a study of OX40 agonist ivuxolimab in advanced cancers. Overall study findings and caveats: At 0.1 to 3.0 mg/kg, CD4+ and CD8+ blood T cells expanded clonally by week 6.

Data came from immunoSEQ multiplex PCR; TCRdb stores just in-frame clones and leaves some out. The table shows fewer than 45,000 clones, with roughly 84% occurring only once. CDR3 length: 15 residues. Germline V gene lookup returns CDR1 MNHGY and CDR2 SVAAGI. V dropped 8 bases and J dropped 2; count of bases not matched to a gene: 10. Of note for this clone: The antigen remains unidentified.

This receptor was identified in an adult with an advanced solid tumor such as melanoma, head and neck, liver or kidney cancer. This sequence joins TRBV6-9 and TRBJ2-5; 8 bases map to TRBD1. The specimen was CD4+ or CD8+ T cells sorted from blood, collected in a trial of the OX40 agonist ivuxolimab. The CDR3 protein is CASRHPGQAQETQYF. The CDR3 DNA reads TGTGCCAGCCGCCACCCGGGACAGGCGCAAGAGACCCAGTACTTC.